Following are 30 T cell receptor beta chains from one sample sequenced in a study of regulatory T cells in long-lasting Graves disease. Time point specified: newly diagnosed GD, antithyroid drugs for less than 3 months. RNA from PBMCs was the source of the TCR library. In building TCR beta libraries, iRepertoire HTBI primers were used together with Arm-PCR of CDR3 regions. A single record per CDR3 protein comes from TCRdb applying MiXCR to the multiplex PCR reads. This table has about 620,000 distinct CDR3 sequences, 15% to 20% appearing once. These same records also appear under a second study, on T cells in Graves' hyperthyroidism and ophthalmopathy.

Sequences were derived from peripheral blood mononuclear cells (PBMCs), sampled at new diagnosis, from a patient treated with antithyroid drugs. Receptors were obtained from a woman in her twenties or thirties with Graves disease.

The J gene is TRBJ2-1, the V gene TRBV24-1; 7 nucleotides line up with TRBD2. In germline, CDR1 is KGHDR, CDR2 SFDVKD. The CDR3 has 16 residues. V shed 5 bases and J 4 bases; nucleotides not matched to a gene: 10. In DNA, the CDR3 is TGTGCCACCAGTGGACCGGGAGGAATACCTTACAATGAGCAGTTCTTC. Amino acids: CATSGPGGIPYNEQFF.

In its sample, this clonotype was seen many times. J is TRBJ2-1 and V is TRBV20-1; maybe TRBD2 (6 bases). V dropped 1 base and J dropped 2 bases, with 15 bases sitting between them. CDR3 length: 16 amino acids. The germline V gene encodes CDR1 DFQATT and CDR2 SNEGSKA (reference sequence). CDR3: CSARAAGTPTYNEQFF. In DNA, the CDR3 is TGCAGTGCTAGAGCCGCCGGGACTCCGACCTACAATGAGCAGTTCTTC.

Comments on this clonotype: A much larger clone is a single base away; this may be a read error. V and J are TRBV28 and TRBJ1-1, with TRBD1 matching over 8 bases. In germline, CDR1 is MDHEN, CDR2 SYDVKM. CDR3 length: 17 residues. Trimming removed 3 bases from V and 2 bases from J; junction bases left unmatched: 11. The CDR3 loop reads CASSFVHRGVSNTEAFF. The CDR3 coding sequence is TGTGCCAGCAGTTTTGTTCACAGGGGGGTTTCAAACACTGAAGCTTTCTTT.

This clonotype was observed at least ten times. The V and J genes are TRBV2 and TRBJ2-1; 11 nucleotides match TRBD2. The CDR3 spans 16 residues. CDR1 is SNHLY, CDR2 FYNNEI, per germline. With V trimmed by 4 bases and J by 6 bases, 8 bases remained unmatched. This CDR3 is CASSATTSGSINEQFF. CDR3 in DNA: TGTGCCAGCAGTGCTACAACTAGCGGGAGCATCAATGAGCAGTTCTTC.

The chain employs TRBV11-2 and TRBJ1-6; D is perhaps TRBD1 (5 bases). The germline CDR1 and CDR2 sequences are SGHAT and FQNNGV. The V and J ends lost 4 bases and 7 bases respectively, with 11 bases between them. The CDR3 covers 14 residues. CDR3 in amino acids: CASSSTSGNSPLHF. The CDR3 nucleotides read TGTGCCAGCAGCTCCACCTCAGGGAATTCACCCCTCCACTTT.

This clonotype occurred once. This sequence may be a read error, since a much larger clone differs from it by one base. The rearrangement links TRBV20-1 to TRBJ2-3; TRBD1 aligns across 8 bases. TRBJ2-1 matches the DNA end more closely, so the J call is doubtful. Germline V lookup: CDR1 DFQATT, CDR2 SNEGSKA (reference sequence). CDR3 length equals 15 residues. The CDR3 region is CSATSRTGLSVEQFF. The DNA for the CDR3 is TGCAGTGCTACCTCCCGGACAGGGTTGTCCGTTGAGCAGTTCTTC.

This clonotype was found many times. Mismatch with germline at one junction end may stem from a read error. The V call is TRBV13, the J call TRBJ2-3, with 9 bases lining up with TRBD2. Germline V gene sequence: CDR1 PRHDT, CDR2 FYEKMQ (reference sequence). The CDR3 length is 14 residues. CDR3: CASSRREGTDTQYF. The CDR3 bases are TGTGCCAGCAGTAGGCGGGAGGGCACGGATACGCAGTATTTT. The full variable domain, with the rest looked up from reference TRBV13 and TRBJ2-3, is AAGVIQSPRHLIKEKRETATLKCYPIPRHDTVYWYQQGPGQDPQFLISFYEKMQSDKGSIPDRFSAQQFSDYHSELNMSSLELGDSALYFCASSRREGTDTQYFGPGTRLTVL.

On this clonotype: A much larger clone sits a single nucleotide away, making a read error possible. The rearrangement uses TRBV12-3 or TRBV12-4 and TRBJ2-3; D is uncertain. This CDR3 has 11 residues. The CDR3 region has the DNA TGTGCCAGCAGTTACACAGATATGCAGTATTTT. This translates into CASSYTDMQYF.

This clonotype was seen ten or more times. The chain uses TRBV6-1 and TRBJ2-7; D is perhaps TRBD1 (7 bases). Trimming pared 8 bases from V and 3 bases from J, leaving 20 bases between. The germline V gene has CDR1 MNHNS and CDR2 SASEGT. The CDR3 loop spans 15 amino acids. The DNA of the CDR3 is TGTGCCAGCTTCCCGGGGGACAGCCGAAACTACGAGCAGTACTTC. Amino acids: CASFPGDSRNYEQYF.

This clonotype was found a few times. The chain links TRBV19 to TRBJ2-7; maybe TRBD1 (5 bases). The ends were cut back, 5 bases at V and 3 bases at J, with 17 bases in the middle. Germline-derived CDR1 and CDR2 are LNHDA and SQIVND (reference sequence). CDR3 length equals 15 residues. In DNA, the CDR3 is TGTGCCAGTAGTCCTCAAATGAAAGGGGACTACGAGCAGTACTTC. Amino acids: CASSPQMKGDYEQYF.

This clonotype was observed at least ten times. The chain's CDR3 is CASKRTGATERMETQYF. The CDR3 nucleotides are TGTGCCAGTAAAAGGACAGGGGCCACTGAGAGGATGGAGACCCAGTACTTC. The chain is built from TRBV19 and TRBJ2-5, with 9 bases lining up with TRBD1. The CDR3 runs 17 residues. CDR1 and CDR2 (germline): LNHDA, SQIVND (reference sequence). V dropped 7 bases and J dropped 5; count of bases not matched to a gene: 17.

J is TRBJ2-1 and V is TRBV7-9; D uncertain. This CDR3 has 13 amino acids. V was trimmed by 5 bases and J by 14 bases, leaving 19 bases between them. Per germline, CDR1 SEHNR and CDR2 FQNEAQ (reference sequence). For the CDR3, the DNA is TGTGCCAGCAGCGAGAGAAGTGGGTTAAACGAGTTCTTC. It yields the protein CASSERSGLNEFF.

This clonotype was observed many times. This rearrangement joins TRBV7-9 to TRBJ2-7; 9 bases agree with TRBD2. This CDR3 is built from 14 residues. Germline loops: CDR1 SEHNR, CDR2 FQNEAQ (reference sequence). J lost 6 bases, V lost 1 base, and 4 bases had no gene match. In DNA form, the CDR3 reads TGTGCCAGCAGCTTAGTAGCGGGAGCGACCGAGCAGTACTTC. The encoded protein is CASSLVAGATEQYF.

The rearrangement uses TRBV3-1 and TRBJ1-1; D is uncertain. In germline, CDR1 is LGHDT, CDR2 YNNKEL (reference sequence). CDR3 length: 14 residues. V was shortened by 9 bases and J by 1 base, with 15 bases between the two germline ends. The CDR3 coding sequence is TGTGCCAGTAAACCGGGGTTTTCGAACACTGAAGCTTTCTTT. Amino acids: CASKPGFSNTEAFF.

This clonotype was counted many times. The V gene is TRBV11-1, the J gene TRBJ2-3; 9 bases agree with TRBD1. This CDR3 contains 15 residues. Germline V gene lookup returns CDR1 SGHAT and CDR2 FQDESV (reference sequence). Trimming cost V 5 bases and J 11 bases; bases outside gene matches: 14. The CDR3 DNA sequence: TGTGCCAGCAGCGCCATCGGGGGACAGGGTTTCCTGCAGTATTTT. It is translated as CASSAIGGQGFLQYF. Looking up the rest from reference TRBV11-1 and TRBJ2-3 gives the full variable domain: EAEVAQSPRYKITEKSQAVAFWCDPISGHATLYWYRQILGQGPELLVQFQDESVVDDSQLPKDRFSAERLKGVDSTLKIQPAELGDSAMYLCASSAIGGQGFLQYFGPGTRLTVL.

This clonotype was counted at least ten times. The chain carries TRBV20-1 and TRBJ1-1; no reliable D call. V lost 0 bases and J 7 bases, leaving 9 bases between the germline ends. Germline CDR1 is DFQATT and CDR2 is SNEGSKA (reference sequence). The CDR3 covers 12 residues. The CDR3 reads CSARDPTVEAFF. The CDR3 region has the DNA TGCAGTGCTAGAGATCCCACAGTTGAAGCTTTCTTT.

This clonotype appeared a few times. The rearrangement links TRBV7-8 to TRBJ2-1; no firm D call. This CDR3 region has 11 residues. Germline CDR1 is SGHVS and CDR2 is FQNEAQ. Between the trimmed V and J ends, which lost 3 bases and 10 bases, there was a span of 7 bases. Here the CDR3 DNA reads TGTGCCAGCAGCTTTAGTTGGGAGCAGTTCTTC. It is translated as CASSFSWEQFF.

CDR3 sequence reads: CASSFVSGGGGYSYNEQFF. CDR3 bases: TGTGCCAGCAGTTTCGTCAGCGGGGGGGGGGGATACTCCTACAATGAGCAGTTCTTC. The chain recombines TRBV28 with TRBJ2-1, with 10 bases fitting TRBD2. CDR3 length: 19 amino acids. Germline CDR1 and CDR2: MDHEN and SYDVKM. V lost 3 bases, J lost 0 bases, and 11 bases stayed unmatched.

This clonotype occurred once. The rearrangement joins TRBV4-1 to TRBJ2-2; 8 bases are a match to TRBD2. CDR3 length equals 17 residues. Per the germline V gene, CDR1 is MGHRA and CDR2 is YSYEKL. With 1 base clipped from V and 7 bases from J, the junction kept 11 bases outside the gene matches. The chain's CDR3 is CASSQGRAGVTIGELFF. The CDR3 nucleotides read TGCGCCAGCAGCCAAGGAAGAGCGGGAGTAACGATCGGGGAGCTGTTTTTT.

This clonotype was seen a handful of times. V is TRBV20-1 and J is TRBJ2-7, with D uncertain. From germline, CDR1 is DFQATT and CDR2 SNEGSKA (reference sequence). The CDR3 runs to 14 residues. With 6 bases removed from V and 3 bases from J, the gap between germline ends came to 18 bases. The CDR3 here is CSARTPTTLYEQYF. The CDR3 nucleotides read TGCAGTGCCAGGACCCCCACCACCCTCTACGAGCAGTACTTC.

With regard to this clonotype: A read error is likely here: a far larger clone is one base away. Without the conserved terminal phenylalanine or tryptophan, this CDR3 likely stems from a read error. The chain recombines TRBV28 with TRBJ1-1; maybe TRBD1 (6 bases). V lost 6 bases to trimming and J lost 1 base, with 9 bases between them. The length of the CDR3 is 13 residues. The V gene's germline CDR1 is MDHEN and CDR2 SYDVKM. The CDR3 DNA reads TGTGCCAGCAGACAGGGACCGAACACTGAAGCTTTCTCT. It encodes CASRQGPNTEAFS.

The CDR3 coding sequence is TGTGCCAGCAGCTTAGCCGCCTTAGGGAGCTACGAGCAGTACTTC. As protein: CASSLAALGSYEQYF. This chain uses TRBV7-2 with TRBJ2-7; TRBD2 is a possible D gene (5 bases). V lost 0 bases and J 3 bases, leaving 12 bases between the germline ends. Per the germline V gene, CDR1 is SGHTA and CDR2 is FQGNSA. This CDR3 contains 15 residues.

This clonotype showed up many times. The CDR3 DNA reads TGTGCCAGTAGTGGAATGGTAGGCACTGAAGCTTTCTTT. It yields the protein CASSGMVGTEAFF. The chain joins TRBV19 to TRBJ1-1; D call uncertain. The length of the CDR3 is 13 residues. From germline, CDR1 is LNHDA and CDR2 SQIVND (reference sequence). The V gene lost 5 bases and the J gene lost 4 bases, with 11 bases spanning the gap.

This clonotype was counted at least ten times. V usage is TRBV28 and J usage is TRBJ2-7; unclear D gene. This CDR3 region has 10 residues. CDR1 and CDR2 (germline): MDHEN, SYDVKM. The V end lost 6 bases, the J end lost 3 bases, and 3 bases lay between the germline ends. CDR3: CASRNYEQYF. The CDR3 nucleotides are TGTGCCAGCAGGAACTACGAGCAGTACTTC.

Many counts were recorded for this clonotype. V usage is TRBV12-3 or TRBV12-4 and J usage is TRBJ1-4; TRBD1 is a possible D gene (6 bases). This CDR3 has 17 residues. The V end lost 7 bases, the J end lost 5 bases, and 23 bases lay between the germline ends. DNA for the CDR3: TGTGCCAGCACCAGGATCGGAGACGGACAGATAAATGAAAAACTGTTTTTT. This translates into CASTRIGDGQINEKLFF.

This clonotype was counted many times. The V call is TRBV5-1, the J call TRBJ2-1; 10 bases are a match to TRBD1. Per the germline V gene, CDR1 is SGHRS and CDR2 is YFSETQ. The V gene end was trimmed by 0 bases and the J gene end by 6 bases; junction bases not matched to a gene: 6. CDR3 size: 16 residues. CDR3 in DNA: TGCGCCAGCAGCTTGGCGACAGGGGGCTTCGCCAATGAGCAGTTCTTC. Protein sequence: CASSLATGGFANEQFF.

The V and J genes are TRBV7-9 and TRBJ2-1; the D gene is possibly TRBD1 (5 bases). Germline-derived CDR1 and CDR2 are SEHNR and FQNEAQ (reference sequence). V lost 0 bases and J lost 5, with 8 bases in between. This CDR3 is 14 amino acids long. CDR3 sequence (DNA): TGTGCCAGCAGCTTAGCGCTAGGGGACAATGAGCAGTTCTTC. It is translated as CASSLALGDNEQFF.

This clonotype occurred a few times. The chain carries TRBV7-2 and TRBJ1-2; D remains ambiguous. The V end lost 5 bases, the J end lost 4 bases, and 17 bases lay between the germline ends. Germline-derived CDR1 and CDR2 are SGHTA and FQGNSA. The CDR3 extends over 15 amino acids. The CDR3 is CASSQESVAPYGYTF. The CDR3 DNA sequence: TGTGCCAGCAGCCAAGAGTCGGTTGCCCCCTATGGCTACACCTTC.

This clonotype came up many times. The chain carries TRBV28 and TRBJ1-2, with 7 bases aligning to TRBD1. V lost 6 bases, J lost 5 bases, and 6 bases stayed unmatched. This CDR3 has 13 residues. The germline CDR1 and CDR2 sequences are MDHEN and SYDVKM. Written as DNA, the CDR3 is TGTGCCAGCAGCTTAGACAGGGTATATGGCTACACCTTC. Translating gives CASSLDRVYGYTF.

In its sample, this clonotype was seen a few times. The chain carries TRBV7-8 and TRBJ2-7; 8 nucleotides match TRBD2. CDR1 is SGHVS and CDR2 is FQNEAQ in the germline V gene. The trim removed 0 bases at V and 3 bases at J, leaving 10 bases unmatched. The CDR3 loop spans 17 amino acids. CDR3 region: CASSLALGSGSSYEQYF. The CDR3 nucleotides are TGTGCCAGCAGCTTAGCGCTCGGGAGCGGGAGTAGCTACGAGCAGTACTTC. Combining the CDR3 with reference TRBV7-8 and TRBJ2-7 gives the whole variable domain GAGVSQSPRYKVAKRGQDVALRCDPISGHVSLFWYQQALGQGPEFLTYFQNEAQLDKSGLPSDRFFAERPEGSVSTLKIQRTQQEDSAVYLCASSLALGSGSSYEQYFGPGTRLTVT.